A selection of T cell receptor beta chains follows, all from one sample in a study of T cell repertoires in cytomegalovirus infection. Each CDR3 protein gets one entry after TCRdb re-called the reads with MiXCR. The sample lists around 250,000 distinct CDR3 sequences; approximately 15% were seen once. The sequencing input was CD8+ T cells from PBMCs. Every receptor here comes from a human donor in good health (CMV status not recorded). Some clones in this sample may be carry-over from other donors' samples. The conserved cysteine and the conserved F or W are not part of the CDR3 here. Each record gives: V gene, J gene, CDR3 length, CDR3 protein.

TRBV4-3	TRBJ1-5	13	ASSQWWDSNQPQH
TRBV12-3/TRBV12-4	TRBJ2-3	13	ASSSPTSSTDTQY
TRBV12-3/TRBV12-4	TRBJ2-7	13	ASSSGTGYPYEQY
TRBV12-5	TRBJ1-5	15	ASGLEGGRHSNQPQH
TRBV6-2/TRBV6-3	TRBJ1-6	14	ASSSTSGTGNSPLH
TRBV12-3/TRBV12-4	TRBJ2-5	12	ASSLEGMEETQY
TRBV20-1	TRBJ2-7	13	SARGAVEEIYEQY
TRBV6-2/TRBV6-3	TRBJ1-2	13	ASSSFRETNYGYT
TRBV7-3	TRBJ2-7	14	ASSRKEGRTFWEQY
TRBV19	TRBJ2-1	13	ASRDTGDRWDEQF
TRBV4-3	TRBJ2-1	13	ASSRGTSAYNEQF
TRBV9	TRBJ2-3	13	ASSGQRGGQDTQY
TRBV14	TRBJ2-7	13	ASSPWVQGLGEQY
TRBV4-2	TRBJ1-6	13	ASSPIGGSVSPLH
TRBV10-3	TRBJ2-7	12	AISESSVTYEQY
TRBV4-2	TRBJ1-2	14	ASSPPSGTANYGYT
TRBV11-2	TRBJ2-7	13	ASSLVSGHSDEQY
TRBV5-1	TRBJ2-7	12	ASSTETGAYEQY
TRBV20-1	TRBJ1-2	11	SARGSGLGGYT
TRBV2	TRBJ2-7	12	ASSGPGTAYEQY
TRBV29-1	TRBJ2-3	14	SVEGSGQGPTDTQY
TRBV7-8	TRBJ2-5	15	ASSLSVASGGRETQY
TRBV15	TRBJ1-1	11	ATSLHRGTEAF
TRBV7-9	TRBJ2-7	11	ASRGEGTYEQY
TRBV28	TRBJ2-1	8	ASARYEQF
TRBV14	TRBJ2-2	13	ASSLQPGGSGELF
TRBV12-3/TRBV12-4	TRBJ2-1	15	ASSLVWREISYNEQF
TRBV7-8	TRBJ1-1	12	ASSLGGFVTEAF
TRBV6-2/TRBV6-3	TRBJ1-5	15	ASSYSRGGVEGVPQH
TRBV10-3	TRBJ1-5	12	AISDSLGAQPQH
TRBV5-6	TRBJ2-5	14	ASSQTSGRYQETQY
TRBV11-2	TRBJ2-7	11	ASSLWSPYEQY
TRBV7-6	TRBJ2-1	13	ASSLGGVPYNEQF
TRBV4-1	TRBJ2-1	17	ASSQDSVGLRDYYNEQF
TRBV4-1	TRBJ2-1	13	ASSQEGTTYNEQF
TRBV7-6	TRBJ2-1	13	ASSLMGGRNNEQF
TRBV7-9	TRBJ2-3	14	ASSRTGTGATDTQY
TRBV6-5	TRBJ1-2	14	ASSYYPQGGDYGYT
TRBV25-1	TRBJ2-2	16	ASSEFFISDSDTGELF
TRBV28	TRBJ1-4	15	ASSPTGTGASNEKLF
TRBV5-6	TRBJ2-3	13	ASSLAGQSTDTQY